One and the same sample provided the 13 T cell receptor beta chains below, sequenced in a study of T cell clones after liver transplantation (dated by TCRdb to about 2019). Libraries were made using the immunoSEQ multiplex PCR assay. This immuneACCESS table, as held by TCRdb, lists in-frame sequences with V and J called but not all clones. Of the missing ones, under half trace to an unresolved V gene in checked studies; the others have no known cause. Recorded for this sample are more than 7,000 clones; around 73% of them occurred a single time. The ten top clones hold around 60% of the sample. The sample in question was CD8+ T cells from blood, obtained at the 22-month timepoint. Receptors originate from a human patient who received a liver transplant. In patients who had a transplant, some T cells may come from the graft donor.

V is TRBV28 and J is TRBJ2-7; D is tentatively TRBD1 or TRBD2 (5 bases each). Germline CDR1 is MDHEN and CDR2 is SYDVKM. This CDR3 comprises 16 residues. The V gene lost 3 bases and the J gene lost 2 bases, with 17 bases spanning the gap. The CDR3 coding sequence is TGTGCCAGCAGTTTTGTCTTACGGGACGGCCCCTACGAGCAGTACTTC. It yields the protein CASSFVLRDGPYEQYF.

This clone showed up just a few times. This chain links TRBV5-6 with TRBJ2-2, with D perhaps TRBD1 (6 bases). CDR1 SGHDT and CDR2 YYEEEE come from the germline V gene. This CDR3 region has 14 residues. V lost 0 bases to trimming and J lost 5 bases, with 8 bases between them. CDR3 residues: CASSLDRVTGELFF. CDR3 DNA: TGTGCCAGCAGCTTGGACAGGGTTACCGGGGAGCTGTTTTTT.

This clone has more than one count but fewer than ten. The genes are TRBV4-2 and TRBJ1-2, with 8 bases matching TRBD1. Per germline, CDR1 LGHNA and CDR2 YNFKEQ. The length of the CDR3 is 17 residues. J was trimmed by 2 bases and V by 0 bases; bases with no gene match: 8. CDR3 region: CASSQEAGGSVNYGYTF. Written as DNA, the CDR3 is TGTGCCAGCAGCCAAGAGGCAGGGGGCTCGGTAAACTATGGCTACACCTTC.

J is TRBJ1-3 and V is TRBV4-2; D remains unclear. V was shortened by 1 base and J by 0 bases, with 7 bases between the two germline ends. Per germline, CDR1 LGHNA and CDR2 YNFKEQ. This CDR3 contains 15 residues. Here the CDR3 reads CASSQALISGNTIYF. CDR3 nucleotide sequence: TGTGCCAGCAGCCAAGCACTCATCTCTGGAAACACCATATATTTT.

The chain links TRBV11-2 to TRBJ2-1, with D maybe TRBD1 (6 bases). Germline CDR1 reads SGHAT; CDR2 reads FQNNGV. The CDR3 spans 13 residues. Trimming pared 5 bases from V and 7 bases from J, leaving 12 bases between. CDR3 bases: TGTGCCAGCAGCATTGCCCAGGGGAATGAGCAGTTCTTC. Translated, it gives CASSIAQGNEQFF.

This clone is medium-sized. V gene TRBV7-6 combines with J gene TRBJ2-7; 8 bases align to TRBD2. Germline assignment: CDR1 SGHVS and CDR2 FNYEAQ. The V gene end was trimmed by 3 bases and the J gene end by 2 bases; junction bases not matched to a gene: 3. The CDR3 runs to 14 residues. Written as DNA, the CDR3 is TGTGCCAGCAGCTTTAGCGGGGAAGCCTACGAGCAGTACTTC. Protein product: CASSFSGEAYEQYF.

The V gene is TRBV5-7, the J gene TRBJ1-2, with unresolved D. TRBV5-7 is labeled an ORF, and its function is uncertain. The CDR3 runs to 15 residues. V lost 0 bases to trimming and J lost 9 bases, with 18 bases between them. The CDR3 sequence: CASSLVRPREGRYTF. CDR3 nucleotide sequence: TGTGCCAGCAGCTTGGTTCGGCCCCGGGAGGGTCGCTACACCTTC.

The CDR3 DNA follows: TGTGCCAGCGCGGACAGGGAGAATGAGCAGTTCTTC. It specifies CASADRENEQFF. The rearrangement uses TRBV5-6 and TRBJ2-1, with 8 bases identical to TRBD1. This CDR3 is 12 amino acids long. CDR1 and CDR2 from the germline V gene are SGHDT and YYEEEE. J lost 7 bases, V lost 7 bases, and 4 bases had no gene match.

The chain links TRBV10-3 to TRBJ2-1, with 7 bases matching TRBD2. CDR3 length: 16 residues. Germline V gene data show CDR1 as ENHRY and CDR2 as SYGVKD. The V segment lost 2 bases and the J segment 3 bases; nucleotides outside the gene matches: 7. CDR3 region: CAISEPSGDLYNEQFF. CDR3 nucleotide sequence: TGTGCCATCAGTGAGCCCAGCGGGGACCTCTACAATGAGCAGTTCTTC.

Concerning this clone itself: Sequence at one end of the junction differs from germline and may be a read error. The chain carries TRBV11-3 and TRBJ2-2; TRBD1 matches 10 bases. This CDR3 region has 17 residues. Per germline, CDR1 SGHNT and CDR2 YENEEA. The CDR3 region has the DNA TGTGCCAGCAGCTTAGGTAAGGACAGGGGGAACACCGGGGAGCTGCTTTTT. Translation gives CASSLGKDRGNTGELLF.

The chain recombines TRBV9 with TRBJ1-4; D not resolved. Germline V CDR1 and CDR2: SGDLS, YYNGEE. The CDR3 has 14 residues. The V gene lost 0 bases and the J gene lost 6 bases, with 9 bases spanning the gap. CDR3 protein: CASSVGVFDEKLFF. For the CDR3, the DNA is TGTGCCAGCAGCGTAGGAGTTTTCGATGAAAAACTGTTTTTT.

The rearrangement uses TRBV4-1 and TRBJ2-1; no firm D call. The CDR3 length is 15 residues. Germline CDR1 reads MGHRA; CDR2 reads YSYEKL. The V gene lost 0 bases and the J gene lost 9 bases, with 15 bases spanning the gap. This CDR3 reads CASSQEPTPTAEQFF. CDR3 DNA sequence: TGCGCCAGCAGCCAAGAGCCAACCCCCACGGCTGAGCAGTTCTTC.

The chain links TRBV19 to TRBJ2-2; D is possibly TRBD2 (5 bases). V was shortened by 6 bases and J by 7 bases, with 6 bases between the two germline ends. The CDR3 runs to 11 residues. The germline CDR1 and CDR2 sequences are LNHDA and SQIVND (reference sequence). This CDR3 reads CASRTSGELFF. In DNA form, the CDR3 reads TGTGCCAGTAGAACTAGCGGGGAGCTGTTTTTT.